These 31 T cell receptor beta chains were sequenced from one sample in a study of HIV-infected children after antiretroviral therapy interruption. Unique molecular identifiers were included in an RNA-based 3' RACE TCR library. TCRdb used MiXCR to reprocess the 3' RACE reads, holding one entry per CDR3 protein. The data contain about 46,000 distinct CDR3 sequences, roughly 4.5% of them singletons. Treatment given: PENTA 11 planned treatment interruption arm or continuous ART arm. Sequences were derived from CD45RA+ CD4+ T cells from PBMCs, pooled from several time points, sampled from a donor given antiretroviral therapy, either interrupted or continuous. Subset of the sample: naive CD4+ CD45RA+ CD45RO- T cells. Receptors were obtained from a pool of human donors with HIV.

This clonotype was recorded at least ten times. The chain carries TRBV19 and TRBJ1-5; D may be TRBD1 (6 bases). From germline, CDR1 is LNHDA and CDR2 SQIVND (reference sequence). The CDR3 has 13 amino acids. Trimming pared 7 bases from V and 7 bases from J, leaving 14 bases between. Written as DNA, the CDR3 is TGTGCCAGTACGGGCCAGGGGTCCCAGCCCCAGCATTTT. This codes for CASTGQGSQPQHF.

This clonotype was seen at least ten times. V and J are TRBV12-3 or TRBV12-4 and TRBJ1-5, with D uncertain. The ends were cut back, 5 bases at V and 5 bases at J, with 7 bases in the middle. The CDR3 spans 12 residues. The CDR3 coding sequence is TGTGCCAGCAGTCCGGGGTATCAGCCCCAGCATTTT. It is translated as CASSPGYQPQHF.

This clonotype was observed a few times. The chain recombines TRBV4-1 with TRBJ2-5; D not certain. Looked up from germline, CDR1 is MGHRA and CDR2 is YSYEKL. V was pared by 1 base and J by 4 bases, with 22 bases between. The length of the CDR3 is 18 residues. CDR3 residues: CASSQARDPSFYGETQYF. CDR3 sequence (DNA): TGCGCCAGCAGCCAAGCCCGAGACCCATCATTCTATGGAGAGACCCAGTACTTC.

This clonotype was seen many times. CDR3 residues: CASSLRTARPYGYTF. CDR3 DNA: TGTGCCAGCAGTTTAAGGACGGCCAGACCCTATGGCTACACCTTC. The chain recombines TRBV28 with TRBJ1-2; no definite D call. V was cut by 2 bases and J by 4 bases, with 14 bases left in between. Germline V gene sequence: CDR1 MDHEN, CDR2 SYDVKM. CDR3 length: 15 residues.

This clonotype was counted many times. The V gene is TRBV3-1, the J gene TRBJ2-3; D is perhaps TRBD1 (6 bases). V lost 0 bases, J lost 15 bases, and 13 bases lay in between. CDR3 size: 12 residues. Germline loops: CDR1 LGHDT, CDR2 YNNKEL (reference sequence). The CDR3 DNA reads TGTGCCAGCAGCCAAGATCAGGGGCGGATCTATTTT. This sequence encodes CASSQDQGRIYF.

This clonotype showed up many times. V and J are TRBV20-1 and TRBJ2-5; tentatively, D is TRBD2 (5 bases). Germline V gene lookup returns CDR1 DFQATT and CDR2 SNEGSKA (reference sequence). The CDR3 runs 14 residues. Trimming stripped 1 base from V and 0 bases from J, with 9 bases between. The CDR3: CSARVRRDQETQYF. The CDR3, as DNA: TGCAGTGCTAGAGTTAGGCGGGACCAAGAGACCCAGTACTTC.

This clonotype has ten or more counts. The J gene is TRBJ2-4, the V gene TRBV15; D gene unclear. Germline V gene sequence: CDR1 LNHNV, CDR2 YYDKDF (reference sequence). V was pared by 0 bases and J by 2 bases, with 11 bases between. CDR3 length equals 16 residues. CDR3 DNA: TGTGCCACCAGCAGAGATTCGAGTCAAACCAAAAACATTCAGTACTTC. This translates into CATSRDSSQTKNIQYF.

At least ten counts were recorded for this clonotype. The V call is TRBV4-2, the J call TRBJ2-1; TRBD2 agrees at 15 bases. Trimming took 2 bases from V and 10 from J; bases not matched to a gene: 6. Germline V gene lookup returns CDR1 LGHNA and CDR2 YNFKEQ. This CDR3 comprises 16 residues. The CDR3 DNA is TGTGCCAGCAGCCAAATTCCCGGGACTAGCGGGGGGGAGCAGTTCTTC. It encodes CASSQIPGTSGGEQFF.

Ten or more counts support this clonotype. The rearrangement uses TRBV18 and TRBJ1-5; D not resolved. The germline gives CDR1 KGHSH, CDR2 LQKENI. This CDR3 region has 13 residues. Trimming left V 1 base short and J 7 bases short, with 8 bases between. The CDR3 reads CASSPQAEQPQHF. CDR3 coding DNA: TGTGCCAGCTCACCACAGGCGGAACAGCCCCAGCATTTT.

This clonotype was detected ten times or more. The V and J genes are TRBV29-1 and TRBJ1-6; a possible D gene is TRBD1 (6 bases). V dropped 4 bases and J dropped 7 bases, with 17 bases sitting between them. Germline loops: CDR1 SQVTM, CDR2 ANQGSEA. The CDR3 length is 15 residues. This CDR3 is CSVVSPDRRNSPLHF. CDR3 DNA sequence: TGCAGCGTTGTTTCCCCTGACAGGAGGAATTCACCCCTCCACTTT.

The chain links TRBV10-3 to TRBJ1-2; D might be TRBD1 (5 bases). Germline V lookup: CDR1 ENHRY, CDR2 SYGVKD. This CDR3 region has 14 residues. The V gene lost 2 bases and the J gene lost 7 bases, with 14 bases spanning the gap. As DNA, the CDR3 is TGTGCCATCAGTGAGCGTGTTGAGGGACCTGGCTACACCTTC. Its protein is CAISERVEGPGYTF.

This chain uses TRBV12-3 or TRBV12-4 with TRBJ2-2, with 9 bases that match TRBD1. V shed 8 bases and J 6 bases; nucleotides not matched to a gene: 7. The CDR3 is 14 residues long. The CDR3 DNA reads TGTGCCAGCGGGAGGACAGGGGAATCCGGGGAGCTGTTTTTT. This encodes CASGRTGESGELFF.

This clonotype was seen at least ten times. This chain uses TRBV2 with TRBJ2-3; 9 bases align to TRBD1. CDR1 is SNHLY and CDR2 is FYNNEI in the germline V gene. Germline trimming cut 8 bases from V and 5 bases from J; bases unmatched to any gene: 2. This CDR3 has 12 residues. CDR3 DNA: TGTGCCAGCGGGGACAGGGAAGATACGCAGTATTTT. Residues: CASGDREDTQYF.

This clonotype has a count of ten or more. This chain joins TRBV6-1 and TRBJ1-3; D is unclear. This CDR3 is 15 amino acids long. V was pared by 4 bases and J by 4 bases, with 14 bases between. Germline lookup yields CDR1 MNHNS and CDR2 SASEGT. The CDR3 sequence is CASSGQPEKGNTIYF. CDR3 DNA sequence: TGTGCCAGCAGTGGACAACCCGAAAAGGGAAACACCATATATTTT.

By sample fraction, this clonotype is medium-sized. The rearrangement links TRBV12-3 or TRBV12-4 to TRBJ1-6, with unresolved D. The V end lost 3 bases, the J end lost 7 bases, and 4 bases lay between the germline ends. The CDR3 is 12 amino acids. CDR3 amino acids: CASSFGNSPLHF. The CDR3 nucleotides read TGTGCCAGCAGTTTTGGGAATTCACCCCTCCACTTT.

At least ten counts were recorded for this clonotype. The chain has TRBV30 and TRBJ1-3; 7 bases match TRBD1. Trimming removed 5 bases from V and 0 bases from J; junction bases left unmatched: 1. This CDR3 has 13 amino acids. Looked up from germline, CDR1 is GTSNPN and CDR2 is SVGIG (reference sequence). CDR3 sequence (DNA): TGTGCCTGGGACAGGGTCTCTGGAAACACCATATATTTT. Its translation is CAWDRVSGNTIYF.

This clonotype was seen only a few times. The genes are TRBV28 and TRBJ2-2, with a possible D match to TRBD1 (9 bases). CDR1 and CDR2 from the germline V gene are MDHEN and SYDVKM. The CDR3 totals 16 residues. V was pared by 9 bases and J by 5 bases, with 22 bases between. In nucleotides, the CDR3 is TGTGCCAGGACAGGGGGAGGACTAGCCAGAACCGGGGAGCTGTTTTTT. Its translation: CARTGGGLARTGELFF.

The chain has TRBV28 and TRBJ1-2; TRBD1 might be the D (5 bases). V lost 5 bases and J lost 4, with 17 bases in between. Germline V gene sequence: CDR1 MDHEN, CDR2 SYDVKM. The CDR3 consists of 15 residues. The CDR3 region is CASSLRGERVYGYTF. The CDR3 DNA is TGTGCCAGCAGTCTAAGGGGAGAGCGGGTCTATGGCTACACCTTC.

This clonotype was detected ten times or more. The J gene is TRBJ1-2, the V gene TRBV5-1, with TRBD1 matching over 12 bases. The CDR3 has 15 amino acids. In germline, CDR1 is SGHRS, CDR2 YFSETQ. The J segment lost 4 bases and the V segment lost 6 bases, leaving 7 bases of the junction unmatched. The CDR3 region has the DNA TGCGCCAGCACCTCAACGGGACAGGGGGCCTATGGCTACACCTTC. Residues: CASTSTGQGAYGYTF.

This clonotype was seen many times. CDR3 sequence: CASSALDRNTEAFF. CDR3 bases: TGTGCCAGCAGCGCCCTGGACCGAAACACTGAAGCTTTCTTT. The V and J genes are TRBV3-1 and TRBJ1-1; D uncertain. The CDR3 length is 14 residues. In germline, CDR1 is LGHDT, CDR2 YNNKEL (reference sequence). Trimming removed 5 bases from V and 2 bases from J, with 12 bases in between.

The chain combines TRBV30 with TRBJ2-3, with 9 bases matching TRBD2. The CDR3 has 14 amino acids. The J segment lost 1 base and the V segment lost 4 bases, leaving 3 bases of the junction unmatched. CDR1 and CDR2 from the germline V gene are GTSNPN and SVGIG (reference sequence). The CDR3 is CAWNLAGGTDTQYF. DNA of the CDR3: TGTGCCTGGAACTTAGCGGGGGGCACAGATACGCAGTATTTT.

This clonotype was observed at least ten times. V usage is TRBV7-2 and J usage is TRBJ1-4, with D tentatively TRBD1 (5 bases). Trimming took off 2 bases at V and 2 bases at J, with 6 bases between the two ends. CDR1 SGHTA and CDR2 FQGNSA come from the germline V gene. CDR3 size: 14 residues. The CDR3 DNA reads TGTGCCAGCAGCTTATGGGGGACTAATGAAAAACTGTTTTTT. Translation: CASSLWGTNEKLFF.

This clonotype was found many times. The chain recombines TRBV11-2 with TRBJ1-6; maybe TRBD1 (6 bases). The germline gives CDR1 SGHAT, CDR2 FQNNGV. The V end lost 0 bases, the J end lost 9 bases, and 12 bases lay between the germline ends. CDR3 size: 15 residues. The CDR3: CASSLDDRQGSPLHF. The CDR3 DNA sequence: TGTGCCAGCAGCTTAGACGACAGGCAGGGTTCACCCCTCCACTTT.

This clonotype appeared many times. The rearrangement links TRBV11-2 to TRBJ2-2; D is unresolved. Germline assignment: CDR1 SGHAT and CDR2 FQNNGV. With 5 bases removed from V and 7 bases from J, the gap between germline ends came to 11 bases. The CDR3 sequence is 13 residues long. The chain's CDR3 is CASSARTVGELFF. As DNA, the CDR3 is TGTGCCAGCAGCGCACGGACGGTCGGGGAGCTGTTTTTT.

This clonotype was picked up many times. The J gene is TRBJ2-7, the V gene TRBV7-8, with D possibly TRBD1 on 6 matching bases. The germline V gene encodes CDR1 SGHVS and CDR2 FQNEAQ. Trimming took off 4 bases at V and 0 bases at J, with 13 bases between the two ends. This CDR3 has 15 amino acids. The CDR3 protein is CASSSDRPNSYEQYF. The CDR3, as DNA: TGTGCCAGCAGCTCCGACAGGCCTAACTCCTACGAGCAGTACTTC.

This sequence joins TRBV2 and TRBJ2-7, with a tentative D call TRBD2 (6 bases). The CDR3 contains 13 residues. V dropped 4 bases and J dropped 4 bases, with 11 bases sitting between them. Germline V gene lookup returns CDR1 SNHLY and CDR2 FYNNEI. This chain's CDR3 is CASSAVLAYEQYF. Here the CDR3 DNA reads TGTGCCAGCAGTGCAGTACTAGCTTACGAGCAGTACTTC.

By proportion, this clonotype is medium-sized. This sequence joins TRBV20-1 and TRBJ1-1; a weak D match, TRBD1 (6 bases). The CDR3 has 12 residues. CDR1 is DFQATT, CDR2 SNEGSKA, per germline (reference sequence). The CDR3 here is CSLTGSNTEAFF. In DNA, the CDR3 is TGCTCCCTGACAGGATCGAACACTGAAGCTTTCTTT.

This clonotype was seen ten or more times. The chain couples TRBV6-5 to TRBJ1-1; TRBD1 is a possible D gene (6 bases). Trimming stripped 6 bases from V and 0 bases from J, with 8 bases between. The CDR3 totals 13 residues. CDR1 is MNHEY and CDR2 is SVGAGI in the germline V gene. CDR3 sequence reads: CASRTGMNTEAFF. In DNA form, the CDR3 reads TGTGCCAGCAGGACAGGCATGAACACTGAAGCTTTCTTT.

This clonotype was detected a few times. The chain has TRBV5-1 and TRBJ1-1; tentatively, D is TRBD1 (5 bases). Between the trimmed V and J ends, which lost 0 bases and 5 bases, there was a span of 11 bases. This CDR3 region has 14 residues. Germline CDR1 is SGHRS and CDR2 is YFSETQ. In nucleotides, the CDR3 is TGCGCCAGCAGCTTGGAAAGGGGTGGGACTGAAGCTTTCTTT. Translation gives CASSLERGGTEAFF. The entire variable domain, with the rest obtained from reference TRBV5-1 and TRBJ1-1, is as follows: KAGVTQTPRYLIKTRGQQVTLSCSPISGHRSVSWYQQTPGQGLQFLFEYFSETQRNKGNFPGRFSGRQFSNSRSEMNVSTLELGDSALYLCASSLERGGTEAFFGQGTRLTVV.

This clonotype appeared many times. This chain connects TRBV12-3 or TRBV12-4 to TRBJ2-7, with a tentative D call TRBD1 (6 bases). Trimming cost V 5 bases and J 7 bases, with 9 bases left between them. This CDR3 is 11 amino acids long. As DNA, the CDR3 is TGTGCCAGCAGTACAGGGTATGAGCAGTACTTC. This encodes CASSTGYEQYF.

This clonotype has a count of ten or more. The CDR3 loop reads CASSLESNTEAFF. The CDR3 nucleotides read TGCGCCAGCAGCTTGGAAAGTAACACTGAAGCTTTCTTT. This rearrangement joins TRBV5-1 to TRBJ1-1; D not resolved. Germline-derived CDR1 and CDR2 are SGHRS and YFSETQ. The CDR3 is 13 residues long. Deletions cut 0 bases from V and 2 bases from J, with 5 bases between.